This record concerns one T cell receptor beta chain sequence. Its target is not known. The TCR beta library used iRepertoire HTBI primers with Arm-PCR amplification of CDR3. TCRdb used MiXCR to reprocess the multiplex PCR reads, holding one entry per CDR3 protein. This sample has 360,000 or so distinct CDR3 sequences, with roughly 24% found just once. The entry originates in a study of regulatory T cells in long-lasting Graves disease. In the study overall: Persistence in Graves' disease required over 5 years of antithyroid drugs plus positive TSH receptor antibodies.

The study, taken as a whole, reports: TRBV28, TRBJ1-2 and TRBJ2-5 were segments that persistent disease favored.

V lost 6 bases to trimming and J lost 0 bases, with 14 bases between them. The CDR3 contains 16 residues. CDR1 is SNHLY, CDR2 FYNNEI, per germline. Noted time point: persistent/refractory GD, antithyroid drugs over 5 years with positive TRAb. From RNA extracted from PBMCs, the TCR library was made. Recruitment took place at an endocrinology department in Xi'an, China. The authors drew around 9 milliliters of peripheral blood into EDTA tubes. The sample here was peripheral blood mononuclear cells (PBMCs), taken when the disease was refractory, from a patient treated with antithyroid drugs. V is TRBV2 and J is TRBJ2-2; a possible D gene is TRBD2 (6 bases). This receptor was taken from a woman between 40 and 55 years old with Graves disease. CDR3: CASSRDSRPNTGELFF. The CDR3 coding sequence is TGTGCCAGCAGCCGGGACTCAAGACCGAACACCGGGGAGCTGTTTTTT.